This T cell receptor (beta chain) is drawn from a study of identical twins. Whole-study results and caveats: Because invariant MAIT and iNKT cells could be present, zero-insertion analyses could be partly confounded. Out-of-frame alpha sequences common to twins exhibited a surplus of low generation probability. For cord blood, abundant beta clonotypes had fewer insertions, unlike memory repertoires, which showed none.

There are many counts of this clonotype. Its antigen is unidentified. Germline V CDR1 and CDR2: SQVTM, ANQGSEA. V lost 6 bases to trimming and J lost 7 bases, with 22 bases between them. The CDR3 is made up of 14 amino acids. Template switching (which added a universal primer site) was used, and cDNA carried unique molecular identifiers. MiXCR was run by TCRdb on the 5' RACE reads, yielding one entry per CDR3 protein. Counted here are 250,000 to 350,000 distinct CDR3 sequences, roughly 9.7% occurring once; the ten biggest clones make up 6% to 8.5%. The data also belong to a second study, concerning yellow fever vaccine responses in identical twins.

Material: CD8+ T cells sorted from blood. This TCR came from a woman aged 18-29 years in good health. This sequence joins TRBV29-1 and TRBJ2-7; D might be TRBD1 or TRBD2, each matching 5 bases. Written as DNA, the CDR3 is TGCAGCGTCTCGGGGCAGTTTTCTTTAGAAGAGCAGTACTTC. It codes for CSVSGQFSLEEQYF.